This T cell receptor beta chain comes out of a study of OX40 agonist ivuxolimab in advanced cancers. Overall study: People in dose escalation had one of these cancers: hepatocellular carcinoma, melanoma, renal cell or head and neck cancer. Prior anti-PD-1, anti-PD-L1 or anti-CTLA-4 therapy was allowed; 40% had some. Overall study results and limits: Dose levels from 0.1 to 3.0 mg/kg saw CD4+ and CD8+ blood T cells expand clonally by week 6.

The CDR3 consists of 13 residues. The J segment lost 7 bases and the V segment lost 8 bases, leaving 10 bases of the junction unmatched. The germline CDR1 and CDR2 sequences are SNHLY and FYNNEI. This table comes from immunoSEQ multiplex PCR, and its TCRdb copy is limited to in-frame clones, with some not included. The repertoire includes 90,000 to 100,000 clones, 70% to 90% of them detected once, and roughly 0.52% sits in the top ten. On this clone itself: What it binds is unknown.

This TCR was recovered from an adult with an advanced solid tumor such as melanoma, head and neck, liver or kidney cancer. The material was CD4+ or CD8+ T cells sorted from blood, obtained in a trial of the OX40 agonist ivuxolimab. The chain joins TRBV2 to TRBJ1-1; the match to TRBD1 covers 7 bases. CDR3 bases: TGTGCCAGCTTACTGCAGACAGGGATTGAAGCTTTCTTT. This codes for CASLLQTGIEAFF.